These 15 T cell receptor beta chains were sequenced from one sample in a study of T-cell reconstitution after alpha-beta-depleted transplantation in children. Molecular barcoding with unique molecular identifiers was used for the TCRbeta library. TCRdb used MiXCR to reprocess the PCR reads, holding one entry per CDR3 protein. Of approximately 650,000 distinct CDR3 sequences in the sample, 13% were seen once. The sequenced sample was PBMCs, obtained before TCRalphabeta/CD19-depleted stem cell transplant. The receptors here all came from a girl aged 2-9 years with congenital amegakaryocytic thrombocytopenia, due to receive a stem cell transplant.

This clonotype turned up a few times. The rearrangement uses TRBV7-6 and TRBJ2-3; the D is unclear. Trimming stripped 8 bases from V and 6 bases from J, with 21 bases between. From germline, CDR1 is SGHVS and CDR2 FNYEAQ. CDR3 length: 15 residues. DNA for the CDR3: TGTGCCAGCGCCGGGCGCTCGATAGTCCGGGATACGCAGTATTTT. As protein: CASAGRSIVRDTQYF.

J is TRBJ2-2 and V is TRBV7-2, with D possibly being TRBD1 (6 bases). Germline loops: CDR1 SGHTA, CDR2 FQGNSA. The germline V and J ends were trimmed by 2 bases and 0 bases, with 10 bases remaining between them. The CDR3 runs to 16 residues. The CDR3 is CASSLQGKTNTGELFF. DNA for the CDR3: TGTGCCAGCAGCTTACAGGGGAAGACGAACACCGGGGAGCTGTTTTTT.

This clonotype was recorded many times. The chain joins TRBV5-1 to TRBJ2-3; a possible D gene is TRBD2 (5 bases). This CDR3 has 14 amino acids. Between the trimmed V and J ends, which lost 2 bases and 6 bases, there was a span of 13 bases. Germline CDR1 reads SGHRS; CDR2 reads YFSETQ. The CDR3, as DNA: TGCGCCAGCAGCTTCCCGGGGTCGGGGGATACGCAGTATTTT. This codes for CASSFPGSGDTQYF.

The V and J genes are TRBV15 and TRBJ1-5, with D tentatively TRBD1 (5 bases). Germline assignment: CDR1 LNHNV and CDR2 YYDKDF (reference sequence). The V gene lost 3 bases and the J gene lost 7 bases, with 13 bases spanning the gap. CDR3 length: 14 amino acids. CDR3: CATSSGRARQPQHF. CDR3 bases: TGTGCCACCAGCAGTGGCAGGGCTCGCCAGCCCCAGCATTTT. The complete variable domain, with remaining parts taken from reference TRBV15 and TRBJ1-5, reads DAMVIQNPRYQVTQFGKPVTLSCSQTLNHNVMYWYQQKSSQAPKLLFHYYDKDFNNEADTPDNFQSRRPNTSFCFLDIRSPGLGDTAMYLCATSSGRARQPQHFGDGTRLSIL.

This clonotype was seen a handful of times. In DNA form, the CDR3 reads TGTGCCAGCAGCCGGGGGACTAGCGATGAGCAGTTCTTC. It encodes CASSRGTSDEQFF. This chain connects TRBV2 to TRBJ2-1; 10 nucleotides line up with TRBD2. There are 13 residues in the CDR3. Per the germline V gene, CDR1 is SNHLY and CDR2 is FYNNEI. With 6 bases clipped from V and 8 bases from J, the junction kept 4 bases outside the gene matches.

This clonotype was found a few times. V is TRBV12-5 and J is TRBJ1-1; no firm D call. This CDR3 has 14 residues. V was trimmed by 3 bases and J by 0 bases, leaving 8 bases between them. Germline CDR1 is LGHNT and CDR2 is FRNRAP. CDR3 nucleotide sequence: TGTGCTAGTGGTTTTTTGAAATTGAACACTGAAGCTTTCTTT. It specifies CASGFLKLNTEAFF. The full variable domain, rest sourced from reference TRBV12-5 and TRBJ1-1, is DARVTQTPRHKVTEMGQEVTMRCQPILGHNTVFWYRQTMMQGLELLAYFRNRAPLDDSGMPKDRFSAEMPDATLATLKIQPSEPRDSAVYFCASGFLKLNTEAFFGQGTRLTVV.

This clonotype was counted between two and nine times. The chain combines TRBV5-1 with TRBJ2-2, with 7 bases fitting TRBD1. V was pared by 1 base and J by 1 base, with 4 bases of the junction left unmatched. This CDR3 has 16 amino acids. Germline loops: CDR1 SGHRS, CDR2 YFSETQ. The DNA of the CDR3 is TGCGCCAGCAGCTTGCGACAGGGACAGAACACCGGGGAGCTGTTTTTT. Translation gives CASSLRQGQNTGELFF.

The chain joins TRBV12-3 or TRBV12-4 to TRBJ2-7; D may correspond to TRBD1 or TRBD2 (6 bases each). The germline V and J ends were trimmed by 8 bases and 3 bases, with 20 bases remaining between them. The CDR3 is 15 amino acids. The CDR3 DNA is TGTGCCAGCGAGGGGGAGAGAGGAGGGAACTACGAGCAGTACTTC. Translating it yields CASEGERGGNYEQYF.

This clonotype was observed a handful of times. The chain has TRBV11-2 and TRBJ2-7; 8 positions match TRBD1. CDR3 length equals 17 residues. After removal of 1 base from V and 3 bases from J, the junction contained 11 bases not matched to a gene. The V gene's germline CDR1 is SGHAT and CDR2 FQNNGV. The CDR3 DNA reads TGTGCCAGCAGCTTAGGGGACAGTGGGACAGGTGACTACGAGCAGTACTTC. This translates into CASSLGDSGTGDYEQYF.

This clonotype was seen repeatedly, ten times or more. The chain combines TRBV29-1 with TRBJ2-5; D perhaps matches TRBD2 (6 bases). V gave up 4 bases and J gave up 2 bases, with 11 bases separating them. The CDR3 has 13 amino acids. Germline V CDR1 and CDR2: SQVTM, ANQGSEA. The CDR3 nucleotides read TGCAGCGTTGGGGCGCGGGATCAAGAGACCCAGTACTTC. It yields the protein CSVGARDQETQYF.

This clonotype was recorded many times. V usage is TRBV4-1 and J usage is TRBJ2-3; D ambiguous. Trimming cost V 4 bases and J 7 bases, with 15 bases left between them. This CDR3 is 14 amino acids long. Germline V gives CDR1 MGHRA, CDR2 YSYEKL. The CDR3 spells CASSPPIQRYTQYF. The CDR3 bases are TGCGCCAGCAGCCCACCCATTCAGCGCTATACGCAGTATTTT.

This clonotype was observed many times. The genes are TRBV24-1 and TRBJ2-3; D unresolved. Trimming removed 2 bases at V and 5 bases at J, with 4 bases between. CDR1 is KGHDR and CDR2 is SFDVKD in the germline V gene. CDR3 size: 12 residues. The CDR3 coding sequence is TGTGCCACCAGTGATTACGGAGATACGCAGTATTTT. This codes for CATSDYGDTQYF.

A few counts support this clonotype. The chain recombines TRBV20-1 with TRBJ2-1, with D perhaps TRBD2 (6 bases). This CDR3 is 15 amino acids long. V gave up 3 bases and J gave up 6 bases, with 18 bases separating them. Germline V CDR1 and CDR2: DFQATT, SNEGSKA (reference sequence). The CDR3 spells CSASPPGLLFNEQFF. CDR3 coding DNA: TGCAGTGCTAGCCCCCCGGGACTCCTCTTCAATGAGCAGTTCTTC.

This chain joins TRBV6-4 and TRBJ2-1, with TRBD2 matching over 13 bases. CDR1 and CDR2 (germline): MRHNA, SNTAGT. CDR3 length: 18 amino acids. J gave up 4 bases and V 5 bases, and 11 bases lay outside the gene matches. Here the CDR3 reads CASSSRFKLAGGYNEQFF. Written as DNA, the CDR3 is TGTGCCAGCAGTTCCCGATTCAAACTAGCGGGAGGGTACAATGAGCAGTTCTTC.

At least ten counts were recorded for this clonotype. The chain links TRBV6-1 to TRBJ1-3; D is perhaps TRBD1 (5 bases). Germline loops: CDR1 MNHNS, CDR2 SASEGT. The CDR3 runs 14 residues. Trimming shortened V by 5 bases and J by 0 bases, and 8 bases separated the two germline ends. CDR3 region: CASSQDSSGNTIYF. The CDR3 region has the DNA TGTGCCAGCAGTCAAGACAGCTCTGGAAACACCATATATTTT.